This T cell receptor beta chain came from a study of tumor-infiltrating lymphocytes in primary liver carcinoma (dated by TCRdb to 2015 to 2018). For the study in its entirety: Of the five patients (three men and two women, aged 30 to 69 years), four had hepatocellular carcinoma and one had combined HCC and intrahepatic cholangiocarcinoma. Samples yielded roughly 3.65 to 7.5 million productive TCRbeta reads; read depth did not differ significantly between tissue types. The five patients had tumors staged T1-T3 N0M0, with maximum diameters ranging from about 4 to 11 cm. Technical replicate repertoires showed high reproducibility, with mean shared-clone rates near 0.89 and correlation coefficients above 0.95. For each liver tumor, the study sampled five regions along with adjacent normal tissue and blood, and applied TCRbeta repertoire sequencing, expression microarrays and whole-exome sequencing. A total of roughly 35 specimens from 5 patients went through TCRbeta repertoire sequencing, namely 25 tumor regions, 5 adjacent noncancerous liver tissues and 5 peripheral blood samples. The paper as a whole reports these results and caveats: Since the samples were bulk and unsorted, there was no way to compare CD4+ and CD8+ T cell repertoires. The study included only four to six patients, and the authors note findings should be validated in a larger study. Consistent with antigen-driven expansion, pairs of tumor regions showed higher repertoire overlap (mean around 35%) than either tumor-adjacent pairs (about 17%) or tumor-blood pairs (roughly 14%). A significantly larger repertoire fraction was made up by the top 250 clones in tumors than in blood (p = 0.039). Because only the TCR beta chain was sequenced and unpaired alpha chains were not captured, true repertoire diversity is likely underestimated.

As concerns this clonotype: The specificity of this receptor is unknown. No base qualities exist here, and no much larger clone lies one base off it.

Using a constant-region primer and ProtoScript II reverse transcriptase, TCRbeta-specific cDNA was reverse-transcribed from around 500 ng total RNA. The TCRbeta libraries were prepared through three rounds of nested multiplex PCR following a slightly modified ARM-PCR procedure. Each of the first two PCR rounds ran for approximately 10 cycles using multiplex TRBV1-TRBV30 forward primers together with a Cbeta reverse primer. Sample barcodes and Illumina adapters were attached in a final 25-cycle PCR using Deep VentR polymerase. Before sequencing, amplicons of 200-500 bp were purified from gel using a QIAquick gel extraction kit. TCRbeta amplicons were sequenced on an Illumina HiSeq 2500 with 250-bp paired-end reads. In the paper's pipeline: Quality trimming of reads was performed with Trimmomatic v0.33, and paired reads were merged with FLASH v1.2.11 so that full CDR3 sequences could be recovered. V, D and J germline segments were assigned to the rearranged TCRbeta sequences using MiGEC v1.2.1b. Clonotype statistics and Shannon-Wiener diversity indices were computed with VDJtools v1.0.0. To reduce sampling bias, subsequent analyses other than the diversity analysis used only the 250 most abundant clonotypes in each sample. TCRdb handled the public reads itself, with Q25 trimming in fastp and clone calling in MiXCR, and kept productive beta chains. Each entry merges the rows of one CDR3 protein and shows their most common DNA and genes. Here the V and J calls rest on TCRdb's processing, not on the authors' analysis. This sample has 75,000 to 80,000 distinct CDR3 sequences in its table, and under 75% of those were observed once. The ten largest clones capture approximately 26% of the sample.

Total RNA and DNA were co-extracted from roughly 20-30 mg of bulk tissue with the AllPrep DNA/RNA mini kit, without cell sorting. Surgical resection was performed in China between 2015 and March 2016 on roughly 5 patients with histopathologically diagnosed primary liver carcinoma. At the time of sampling, the patients had chronic HBV infection and had not received any treatment. Each fresh piece of tumor and adjacent tissue was cut in two, with one half stored in RNAlater at -80 degrees C and the other half sent for histology. The CDR1 and CDR2 encoded by the germline V gene (reference sequence) are DFQATT and SNEGSKA. Including cysteine and phenylalanine, the CDR3 has 15 amino acids. Of all the DNA, just the CDR3 is kept, 45 bases in frame from base 1. V ends up 0 bases short and J 5 bases short, with an unmatched junction base count of 7.

This clonotype was sampled from a man in his forties with primary liver carcinoma and hepatitis B virus infection. The sequenced sample consisted of tumor-adjacent normal liver tissue. The chain is assembled from TRBV20-1 and TRBJ2-7, with TRBD1 matching 10 junction bases. CDR3 loop: CSARDPRDRGHEQYF. In nucleotides, the sequence is TGCAGTGCTAGAGACCCCCGGGACAGGGGACACGAGCAGTACTTC.